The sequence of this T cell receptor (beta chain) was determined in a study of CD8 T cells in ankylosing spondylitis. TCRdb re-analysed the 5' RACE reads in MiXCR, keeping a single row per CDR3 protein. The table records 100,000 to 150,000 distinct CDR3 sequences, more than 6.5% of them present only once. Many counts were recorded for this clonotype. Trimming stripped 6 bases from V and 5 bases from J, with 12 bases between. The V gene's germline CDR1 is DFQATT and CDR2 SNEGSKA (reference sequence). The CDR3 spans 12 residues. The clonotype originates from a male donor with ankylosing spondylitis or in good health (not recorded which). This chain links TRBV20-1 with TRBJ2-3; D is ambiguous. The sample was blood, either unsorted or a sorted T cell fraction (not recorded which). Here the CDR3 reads CSAKYGEDTQYF. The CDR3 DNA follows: TGCAGTGCAAAATATGGGGAAGATACGCAGTATTTT.